The 13 T cell receptor beta chains listed next were all sequenced from one sample in a study of control samples from healthy donors and cancer patients (dated by TCRdb to the early 2020s). The library came from the immunoSEQ multiplex PCR assay. TCRdb re-hosts the immuneACCESS table, in-frame sequences only. Its copies lack some clones; in the studies checked, an unresolved V gene accounts for under half of them, and the cause for the rest is not known. The sample yields about 180,000 clones; approximately 92% were counted once. The top ten clonotypes cover 2% of the sample. Sequenced sample: blood. Receptors originate from a woman between 35 and 50 years old in good health.

The chain has TRBV12-3 or TRBV12-4 and TRBJ1-2, with D possibly matching TRBD1 (6 bases). The V end lost 10 bases, the J end lost 2 bases, and 14 bases lay between the germline ends. This CDR3 contains 13 residues. The CDR3: CATLGGRNYGYTF. In DNA form, the CDR3 reads TGTGCCACTTTGGGGGGGCGAAACTATGGCTACACCTTC.

V and J are TRBV5-4 and TRBJ2-3; 13 positions match TRBD2. Germline V gene sequence: CDR1 SGHNT, CDR2 YYREEE (reference sequence). V gave up 4 bases and J gave up 1 base; unmatched junction bases: 12. CDR3 length: 19 residues. The CDR3 sequence is CASSVWTSGGLLGTDTQYF. CDR3 DNA sequence: TGTGCCAGCAGCGTCTGGACTAGCGGGGGTCTGCTTGGCACAGATACGCAGTATTTT.

This chain connects TRBV5-1 to TRBJ1-1, with D perhaps TRBD1 (5 bases). Per germline, CDR1 SGHRS and CDR2 YFSETQ. Trimming removed 7 bases from V and 1 base from J, with 14 bases in between. The CDR3 runs to 14 residues. The CDR3 bases are TGCGCCAGCCGGGGCCTCAGTGGGAACACTGAAGCTTTCTTT. This codes for CASRGLSGNTEAFF.

This chain links TRBV29-1 with TRBJ2-2; D is perhaps TRBD1 (6 bases). Germline V gives CDR1 SQVTM, CDR2 ANQGSEA. Trimming removed 3 bases from V and 5 bases from J, with 13 bases in between. This CDR3 spans 14 amino acids. CDR3 nucleotide sequence: TGCAGCGTTGACGGGTCAGGGGAGACCGGGGAGCTGTTTTTT. It is translated as CSVDGSGETGELFF.

The rearrangement joins TRBV7-2 to TRBJ1-1, with D tentatively TRBD1 (5 bases). From germline, CDR1 is SGHTA and CDR2 FQGNSA. This CDR3 is 13 amino acids long. The V gene lost 1 base and the J gene lost 10 bases, with 13 bases spanning the gap. The CDR3 DNA reads as TGTGCCAGCAGCTTAGGGTCGACAGAACGAGCTTTCTTT. Protein sequence: CASSLGSTERAFF.

The J gene is TRBJ1-1, the V gene TRBV2; 10 bases fit TRBD1. The CDR3 extends over 17 amino acids. The trim removed 6 bases at V and 3 bases at J, leaving 13 bases unmatched. Per germline, CDR1 SNHLY and CDR2 FYNNEI. This CDR3 reads CASRDDRGRLADTEAFF. CDR3 sequence (DNA): TGTGCCAGCAGAGACGACAGGGGGCGACTGGCGGACACTGAAGCTTTCTTT.

The gene calls are TRBV19 and TRBJ1-2, with D possibly being TRBD1 (6 bases). Germline V gene data show CDR1 as LNHDA and CDR2 as SQIVND (reference sequence). This CDR3 has 16 residues. V was pared by 7 bases and J by 7 bases, with 25 bases between. CDR3: CASTEGGVRGSVGYTF. The CDR3 DNA is TGTGCCAGTACCGAAGGGGGAGTCAGGGGTTCGGTTGGCTACACCTTC.

Remarks on this clone: Relative to the germline gene, one junction end is altered; a read error may explain this. This chain connects TRBV19 to TRBJ1-2; TRBD1 is a possible D gene (6 bases). This CDR3 region has 13 residues. In germline, CDR1 is LNHDA, CDR2 SQIVND (reference sequence). The DNA of the CDR3 is TGTGCCAGTAGTCCAGGGGACCGCCTGACGGTGGACTTC. Translation: CASSPGDRLTVDF.

The gene calls are TRBV20-1 and TRBJ2-3; D gene unclear. CDR3 size: 11 residues. Looked up from germline, CDR1 is DFQATT and CDR2 is SNEGSKA (reference sequence). Trimming cost V 4 bases and J 3 bases, with 5 bases left between them. CDR3 nucleotides: TGCAGTGCTATGGGGACAGATACGCAGTATTTT. Protein sequence: CSAMGTDTQYF.

The V call is TRBV6-5, the J call TRBJ2-7; 10 nucleotides match TRBD1. J lost 2 bases, V lost 5 bases, and 6 bases had no gene match. This CDR3 region has 15 residues. Germline V gene lookup returns CDR1 MNHEY and CDR2 SVGAGI. CDR3 in DNA: TGTGCCAGCAGTACGGGGGACAGGGGCCCCTACGAGCAGTACTTC. Its translation is CASSTGDRGPYEQYF.

J is TRBJ2-1 and V is TRBV11-2; D tentatively reads TRBD1 or TRBD2 (6 bases each). CDR3 length: 17 amino acids. V dropped 5 bases and J dropped 4 bases, with 21 bases sitting between them. The germline V gene has CDR1 SGHAT and CDR2 FQNNGV. CDR3 DNA: TGTGCCAGCAGCCCTAGGATCCAGGAGGGGGTTTACAATGAGCAGTTCTTC. This gives the protein CASSPRIQEGVYNEQFF.

This clone has only a few counts. The chain carries TRBV5-1 and TRBJ2-3; D unclear. CDR3 length equals 12 residues. Trimming stripped 1 base from V and 2 bases from J, with 2 bases between. Germline V CDR1 and CDR2: SGHRS, YFSETQ. The CDR3 bases are TGCGCCAGCAGCTTGACCACAGATACGCAGTATTTT. It yields the protein CASSLTTDTQYF. The variable domain in full, completed from reference TRBV5-1 and TRBJ2-3, reads KAGVTQTPRYLIKTRGQQVTLSCSPISGHRSVSWYQQTPGQGLQFLFEYFSETQRNKGNFPGRFSGRQFSNSRSEMNVSTLELGDSALYLCASSLTTDTQYFGPGTRLTVL.

The chain has TRBV7-2 and TRBJ2-4; D is perhaps TRBD1 (6 bases). Trimming stripped 5 bases from V and 0 bases from J, with 17 bases between. This CDR3 has 17 amino acids. Per germline, CDR1 SGHTA and CDR2 FQGNSA. The CDR3 spells CASSRTAETIAKNIQYF. DNA of the CDR3: TGTGCCAGCAGCCGGACAGCCGAAACAATAGCCAAAAACATTCAGTACTTC. Full variable domain (remainder filled in from reference TRBV7-2 and TRBJ2-4): GAGVSQSPSNKVTEKGKDVELRCDPISGHTALYWYRQSLGQGLEFLIYFQGNSAPDKSGLPSDRFSAERTGGSVSTLTIQRTQQEDSAVYLCASSRTAETIAKNIQYFGAGTRLSVL.